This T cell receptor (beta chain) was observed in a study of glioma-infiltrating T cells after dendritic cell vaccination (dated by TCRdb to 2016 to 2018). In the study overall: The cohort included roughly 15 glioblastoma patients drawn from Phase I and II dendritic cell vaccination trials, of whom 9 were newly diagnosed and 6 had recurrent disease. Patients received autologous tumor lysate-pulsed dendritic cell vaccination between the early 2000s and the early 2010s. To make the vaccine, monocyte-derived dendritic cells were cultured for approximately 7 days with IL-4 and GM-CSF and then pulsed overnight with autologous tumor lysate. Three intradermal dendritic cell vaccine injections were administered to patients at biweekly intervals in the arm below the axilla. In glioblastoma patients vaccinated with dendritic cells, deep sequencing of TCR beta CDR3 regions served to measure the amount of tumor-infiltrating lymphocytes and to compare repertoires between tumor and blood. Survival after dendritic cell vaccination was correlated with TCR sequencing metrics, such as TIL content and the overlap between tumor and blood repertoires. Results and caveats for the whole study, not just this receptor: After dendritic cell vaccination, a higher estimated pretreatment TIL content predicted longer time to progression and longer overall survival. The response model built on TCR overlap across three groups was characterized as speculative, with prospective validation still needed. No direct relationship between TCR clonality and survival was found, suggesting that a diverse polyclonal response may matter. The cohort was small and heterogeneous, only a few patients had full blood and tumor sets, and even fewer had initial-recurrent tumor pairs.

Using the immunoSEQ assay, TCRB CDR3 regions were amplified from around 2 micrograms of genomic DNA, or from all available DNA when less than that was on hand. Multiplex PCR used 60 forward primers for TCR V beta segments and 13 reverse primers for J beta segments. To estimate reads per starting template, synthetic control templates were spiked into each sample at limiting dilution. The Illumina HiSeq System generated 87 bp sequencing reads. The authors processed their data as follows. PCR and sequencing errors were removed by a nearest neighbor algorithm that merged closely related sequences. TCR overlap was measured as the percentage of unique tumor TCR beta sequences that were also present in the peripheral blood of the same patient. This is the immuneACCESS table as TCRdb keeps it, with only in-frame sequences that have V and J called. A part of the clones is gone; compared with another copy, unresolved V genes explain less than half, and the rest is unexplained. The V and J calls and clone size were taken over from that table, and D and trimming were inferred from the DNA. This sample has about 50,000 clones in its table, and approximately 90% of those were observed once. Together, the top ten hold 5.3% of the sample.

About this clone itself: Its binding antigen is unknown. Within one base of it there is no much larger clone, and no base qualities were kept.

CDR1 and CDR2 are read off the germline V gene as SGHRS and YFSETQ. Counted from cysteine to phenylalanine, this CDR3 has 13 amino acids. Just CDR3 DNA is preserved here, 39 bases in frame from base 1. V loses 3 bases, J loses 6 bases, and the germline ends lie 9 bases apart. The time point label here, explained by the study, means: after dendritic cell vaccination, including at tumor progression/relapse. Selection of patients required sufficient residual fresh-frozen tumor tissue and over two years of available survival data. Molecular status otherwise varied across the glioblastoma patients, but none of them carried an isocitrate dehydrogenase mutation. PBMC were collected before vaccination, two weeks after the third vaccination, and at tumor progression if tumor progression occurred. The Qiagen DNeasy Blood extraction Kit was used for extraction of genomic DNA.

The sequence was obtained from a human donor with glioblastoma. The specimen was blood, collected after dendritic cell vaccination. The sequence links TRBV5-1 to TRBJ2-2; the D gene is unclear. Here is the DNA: TGCGCCAGCAGCTGGCCGTTCCCCGGGGAGCTGTTTTTT. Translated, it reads CASSWPFPGELFF.